The 12 T cell receptor beta chains below all came from one sample that was sequenced in a study of neoadjuvant anti-PD-1 for oral cavity cancer. The time point: after neoadjuvant nivolumab, at surgical resection. Data came from immunoSEQ multiplex PCR; TCRdb stores just in-frame clones and leaves some out. The sample holds more than 30,000 clones, over 30% seen once. The material sequenced was tumor tissue, taken after nivolumab (anti-PD-1) treatment. These receptors all come from a person aged 40-85 years with oral cavity squamous cell carcinoma.

This clone was seen more than once but under ten times. The chain joins TRBV29-1 to TRBJ2-4, with 7 bases that match TRBD1. Germline V gene sequence: CDR1 SQVTM, CDR2 ANQGSEA. This CDR3 has 13 amino acids. The junction had 7 bases not matched to a gene; V was cut back by 3 bases and J by 8 bases. CDR3 loop: CSVDGQGEDIQYF. The CDR3 coding sequence is TGCAGCGTTGACGGCCAGGGGGAAGACATTCAGTACTTC.

The DNA of the CDR3 is TGTGCCAGCAGTAAATGGCTGATATCCTACAATGAGCAGTTCTTC. This encodes CASSKWLISYNEQFF. This sequence joins TRBV6-5 and TRBJ2-1; D is ambiguous. CDR3 length: 15 amino acids. CDR1 MNHEY and CDR2 SVGAGI come from the germline V gene. The V end lost 5 bases, the J end lost 1 base, and 12 bases lay between the germline ends.

V usage is TRBV7-3 and J usage is TRBJ2-6; 8 nucleotides align to TRBD1. Germline V lookup: CDR1 SGHTA, CDR2 FQGTGA. After removal of 1 base from V and 2 bases from J, the junction contained 7 bases not matched to a gene. This CDR3 comprises 18 residues. The DNA of the CDR3 is TGTGCCAGCAGCTTAAATGAGCAGGGGGCTGCTGGGGCCAACGTCCTGACTTTC. It translates to CASSLNEQGAAGANVLTF.

This clone was detected many times. J is TRBJ2-7 and V is TRBV19; D possibly matches TRBD1 or TRBD2 (5 bases each). The CDR3 covers 14 residues. The germline CDR1 and CDR2 sequences are LNHDA and SQIVND (reference sequence). Trimming stripped 5 bases from V and 2 bases from J, with 13 bases between. The CDR3 nucleotides read TGTGCCAGTAGTTGGGGACCGAGGACCTACGAGCAGTACTTC. Translated, it gives CASSWGPRTYEQYF.

The rearrangement uses TRBV5-1 and TRBJ1-2, with 8 bases matching TRBD1. This CDR3 region has 15 residues. V lost 4 bases, J lost 4 bases, and 9 bases stayed unmatched. Germline CDR1 and CDR2: SGHRS and YFSETQ. The DNA for the CDR3 is TGCGCCAGCAGCCTCGGGACAGGCCTGGGCTATGGCTACACCTTC. Protein product: CASSLGTGLGYGYTF.

This clone was detected ten times or more. J is TRBJ1-1 and V is TRBV30; TRBD1 might be the D (5 bases). CDR3 length: 15 residues. CDR1 and CDR2 from the germline V gene are GTSNPN and SVGIG (reference sequence). Deletions cut 0 bases from V and 0 bases from J, with 11 bases between. The CDR3 is CAWSVPSGMNTEAFF. The CDR3 coding sequence is TGTGCCTGGAGTGTTCCGTCAGGGATGAACACTGAAGCTTTCTTT.

The V call is TRBV9, the J call TRBJ1-1; TRBD1 is a possible D gene (6 bases). CDR1 and CDR2 (germline): SGDLS, YYNGEE. The CDR3 has 14 residues. V was trimmed by 0 bases and J by 7 bases, leaving 13 bases between them. CDR3 region: CASSVDAGAVEAFF. DNA of the CDR3: TGTGCCAGCAGCGTAGACGCGGGGGCGGTTGAAGCTTTCTTT.

This clone was picked up a small number of times. This chain links TRBV7-2 with TRBJ1-4; D remains unclear. This CDR3 is 14 amino acids long. Germline CDR1 and CDR2: SGHTA and FQGNSA. V was cut by 2 bases and J by 3 bases, with 7 bases left in between. The CDR3 DNA sequence: TGTGCCAGCAGCTTATCATCCTCTAATGAAAAACTGTTTTTT. It codes for CASSLSSSNEKLFF. The full variable domain, in which reference TRBV7-2 and TRBJ1-4 provide the parts outside the CDR3, is GAGVSQSPSNKVTEKGKDVELRCDPISGHTALYWYRQSLGQGLEFLIYFQGNSAPDKSGLPSDRFSAERTGGSVSTLTIQRTQQEDSAVYLCASSLSSSNEKLFFGSGTQLSVL.

The chain uses TRBV19 and TRBJ2-5; 8 bases align to TRBD2. The CDR3 is 14 amino acids. J lost 4 bases, V lost 8 bases, and 9 bases had no gene match. Per germline, CDR1 LNHDA and CDR2 SQIVND (reference sequence). As DNA, the CDR3 is TGTGCCAGTTCCCAGCCAGCGGGGGTAGAGACCCAGTACTTC. Protein: CASSQPAGVETQYF.

This clone was seen more than once but under ten times. The V and J genes are TRBV29-1 and TRBJ2-7; D may be TRBD2 (6 bases). CDR1 and CDR2 from the germline V gene are SQVTM and ANQGSEA. This CDR3 has 13 residues. The ends were cut back, 6 bases at V and 3 bases at J, with 15 bases in the middle. The CDR3 loop is CSVKGPGVYEQYF. The CDR3 DNA is TGCAGCGTCAAGGGTCCGGGAGTCTACGAGCAGTACTTC.

This clone showed up just a few times. This chain joins TRBV27 and TRBJ2-3; weak D call: TRBD2 (6 bases). The CDR3 extends over 16 amino acids. Germline CDR1 is MNHEY and CDR2 is SMNVEV (reference sequence). The V and J ends lost 8 bases and 2 bases respectively, with 20 bases between them. The CDR3 spells CASVSRAGFHTDTQYF. CDR3 nucleotide sequence: TGTGCCAGCGTCTCACGGGCGGGATTCCACACAGATACGCAGTATTTT.

The chain links TRBV5-1 to TRBJ1-1; D perhaps matches TRBD1 (5 bases). CDR3 length: 14 residues. The germline gives CDR1 SGHRS, CDR2 YFSETQ. V lost 4 bases and J 3 bases, leaving 13 bases between the germline ends. The CDR3 DNA sequence: TGCGCCAGCAGCCTTGACAGTATCTACACTGAAGCTTTCTTT. Translating gives CASSLDSIYTEAFF.